This T cell receptor beta chain was observed in a study of tumor and adjacent non-tumor tissue in lung cancer. Whole-study results and caveats: Shorter survival was associated with higher TCR diversity in tumors. Compared with tumor, normal lung showed significantly lower TCR diversity. Top 100 clones took a larger repertoire share in normal lung.

Three rounds of nested PCR, following a modified ARM-PCR protocol, produced the TCRbeta library. TCRdb passed the multiplex PCR reads through MiXCR, listing each CDR3 protein once. The sample records 220,000 or so distinct CDR3 sequences, around 70% being singletons. RNA was extracted from bulk tissue without any cell sorting. Between August and November 2014, newly diagnosed, chemotherapy-naive lung cancer patients underwent thoracic surgery in China. Turning to this clonotype: Its specificity is unknown. An end of the junction does not agree with germline; a read error may underlie this.

Germline values: CDR1 MNHEY, CDR2 SVGAGI. The CDR3 has 15 amino acids. V usage is TRBV6-5 and J usage is TRBJ2-6; tentative D call: TRBD2 (6 bases). This sequence was found in a man in his fifties or sixties with non-small cell lung cancer. Sequences were obtained from lung tumor tissue. The CDR3 nucleotides read TGTGCCAGCAGTTCAGCGGGCGCTGGGGCCAACTTCCTGACTTTC. Translation gives CASSSAGAGANFLTF.